What follows are 8 T cell receptor beta chains derived from one specimen sequenced in a study of blood T cells in healthy people across ages. Next came a second PCR, run for about 6 to 12 cycles, which used a sample-barcoded 5' primer along with a J-beta primer mix. TCRdb reprocessed the 5' RACE reads via MiXCR and lists one record per CDR3 protein. The sample yields some 1.5 million distinct CDR3 sequences, roughly 30% seen once. Sample: blood. The source is a woman in her twenties or thirties in good health.

In this sample, this clonotype turned up a few times. J is TRBJ1-1 and V is TRBV20-1; tentative D call: TRBD1 (5 bases). The CDR3 contains 11 residues. V was clipped by 8 bases and J by 6 bases, with 13 bases between them. In germline, CDR1 is DFQATT, CDR2 SNEGSKA (reference sequence). CDR3 loop: CSCQGRAEAFF. DNA for the CDR3: TGCAGTTGCCAGGGAAGGGCTGAAGCTTTCTTT.

This clonotype was observed at least ten times. J is TRBJ2-5 and V is TRBV12-3 or TRBV12-4, with D tentatively TRBD1 (6 bases). V was pared by 6 bases and J by 4 bases, with 9 bases between. The CDR3 is 12 residues long. The CDR3 is CASRQGSETQYF. The CDR3 DNA follows: TGTGCCAGCAGACAGGGATCAGAGACCCAGTACTTC.

The chain has TRBV7-2 and TRBJ2-3; 12 bases line up with TRBD2. Unmatched junction bases numbered 9, after V lost 5 bases and J lost 6 bases. The CDR3 runs to 16 residues. Germline-derived CDR1 and CDR2 are SGHTA and FQGNSA. The CDR3: CASSLLTSGRADTQYF. CDR3 DNA sequence: TGTGCCAGCAGCCTGCTGACTAGCGGGAGAGCGGATACGCAGTATTTT.

Notes on this clonotype: This may stem from a read error, because a much larger clone lies one nucleotide away. The chain employs TRBV6-4 and TRBJ2-4; no definite D call. Germline-derived CDR1 and CDR2 are MRHNA and SNTAGT. This CDR3 contains 14 residues. The DNA of the CDR3 is TGTGCCAGCAGTGGACACAGACCGATAAACATTCGGTACTTC. Its translation: CASSGHRPINIRYF.

This clonotype was detected a few times. The chain links TRBV20-1 to TRBJ1-5; 9 nucleotides agree with TRBD1. This CDR3 contains 19 residues. J was trimmed by 2 bases and V by 3 bases; bases with no gene match: 17. Germline assignment: CDR1 DFQATT and CDR2 SNEGSKA (reference sequence). In nucleotides, the CDR3 is TGCAGTGCTAGGAGGGGTGGGACAGGGAGGCTGTCGGGCAATCAGCCCCAGCATTTT. This sequence encodes CSARRGGTGRLSGNQPQHF.

This clonotype has a handful of counts. The V call is TRBV7-2, the J call TRBJ2-7; D may be TRBD2 (5 bases). The V gene's germline CDR1 is SGHTA and CDR2 FQGNSA. The CDR3 runs 14 residues. V shed 5 bases and J shed 3 bases, with 14 bases lying between them. The CDR3 bases are TGTGCCAGCAGCGAAACTAGTTTTAACTACGAGCAGTACTTC. This codes for CASSETSFNYEQYF. Full variable domain (missing parts from reference TRBV7-2 and TRBJ2-7): GAGVSQSPSNKVTEKGKDVELRCDPISGHTALYWYRQSLGQGLEFLIYFQGNSAPDKSGLPSDRFSAERTGGSVSTLTIQRTQQEDSAVYLCASSETSFNYEQYFGPGTRLTVT.

The genes are TRBV4-1 and TRBJ2-3; D remains ambiguous. Germline V gene lookup returns CDR1 MGHRA and CDR2 YSYEKL. This CDR3 has 15 amino acids. Trimming took off 4 bases at V and 3 bases at J, with 14 bases between the two ends. The CDR3 bases are TGCGCCAGCAGCCGACCCGTGGCTACTACAGATACGCAGTATTTT. Translated, it gives CASSRPVATTDTQYF.

About this clonotype itself: A read error is possible here, since a much larger clone lies one base away. The rearrangement links TRBV9 to TRBJ1-1; D call uncertain. V lost 1 base and J lost 1, with 5 bases in between. Germline V gene lookup returns CDR1 SGDLS and CDR2 YYNGEE. This CDR3 is built from 13 residues. This chain's CDR3 is CASSVWENTEAFF. DNA for the CDR3: TGTGCCAGCAGCGTATGGGAGAACACTGAAGCTTTCTTT.